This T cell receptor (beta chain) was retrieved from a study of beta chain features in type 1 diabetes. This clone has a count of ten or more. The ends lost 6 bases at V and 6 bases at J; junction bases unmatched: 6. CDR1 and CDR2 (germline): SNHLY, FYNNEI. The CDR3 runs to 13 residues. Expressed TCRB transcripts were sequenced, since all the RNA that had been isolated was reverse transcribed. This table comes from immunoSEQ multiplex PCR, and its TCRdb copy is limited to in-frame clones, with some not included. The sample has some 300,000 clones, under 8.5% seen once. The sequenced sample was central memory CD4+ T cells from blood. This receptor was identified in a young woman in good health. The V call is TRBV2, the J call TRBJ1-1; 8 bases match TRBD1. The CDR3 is CASSSQGVSEAFF. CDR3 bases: TGTGCCAGCAGCTCACAGGGGGTTTCTGAAGCTTTCTTT.